The 26 T cell receptor beta chains listed next were all sequenced from one sample in a study of blood T cell repertoires in COVID-19. The protocol was immunoSEQ multiplex PCR, while the TCRdb copy is restricted to in-frame clones and leaves out a portion. Of around 83,000 clones in the sample, around nine tenths were seen once. The sample was peripheral blood. These receptors were obtained from a man older than 75 with active or convalescent COVID-19.

This clone came up once. The V gene is TRBV4-1, the J gene TRBJ1-6; TRBD1 might be the D (6 bases). With 2 bases removed from V and 10 bases from J, the gap between germline ends came to 21 bases. Per the germline V gene, CDR1 is MGHRA and CDR2 is YSYEKL. The CDR3 is 17 residues long. In DNA, the CDR3 is TGCGCCAGCAGCCAACCGGGGGGCGGGCCGCGGGAATCACCCCTCCACTTT. Its protein is CASSQPGGGPRESPLHF.

The V gene is TRBV2, the J gene TRBJ1-1; possibly TRBD1 for D (5 bases). V was pared by 6 bases and J by 0 bases, with 8 bases between. The V gene's germline CDR1 is SNHLY and CDR2 FYNNEI. The CDR3 is 13 residues long. The CDR3 reads CASRRGMNTEAFF. DNA for the CDR3: TGTGCCAGCAGACGGGGGATGAACACTGAAGCTTTCTTT.

CDR3 in amino acids: CASRRSTSGHGPSLGTGELFF. CDR3 in DNA: TGTGCCAGCCGACGATCCACTAGCGGACATGGCCCCTCGTTGGGCACCGGGGAGCTGTTTTTT. The chain employs TRBV2 and TRBJ2-2, with TRBD2 matching over 8 bases. The CDR3 has 21 residues. V was pared by 8 bases and J by 4 bases, with 27 bases of the junction left unmatched. The germline CDR1 and CDR2 sequences are SNHLY and FYNNEI.

The V call is TRBV5-6, the J call TRBJ1-4; no clear D. Looked up from germline, CDR1 is SGHDT and CDR2 is YYEEEE. This CDR3 has 14 residues. V was shortened by 2 bases and J by 6 bases, with 11 bases between the two germline ends. The CDR3: CASSFRREDEKLFF. CDR3 nucleotides: TGTGCCAGCAGCTTTCGCCGAGAGGATGAAAAACTGTTTTTT.

V gene TRBV11-2 combines with J gene TRBJ2-2, with no clear D. Trimming removed 1 base from V and 3 bases from J, with 6 bases in between. CDR3 length: 14 residues. The germline gives CDR1 SGHAT, CDR2 FQNNGV. CDR3 sequence (DNA): TGTGCCAGCAGCTTAGGGCAGTACACCGGGGAGCTGTTTTTT. Its translation is CASSLGQYTGELFF.

A single count supports this clone. The chain couples TRBV28 to TRBJ1-2, with D uncertain. The CDR3 is 12 residues long. With 1 base removed from V and 3 bases from J, the gap between germline ends came to 3 bases. Germline V CDR1 and CDR2: MDHEN, SYDVKM. CDR3 in amino acids: CASSLSDYGYTF. CDR3 in DNA: TGTGCCAGCAGTTTATCCGACTATGGCTACACCTTC.

This rearrangement joins TRBV5-1 to TRBJ2-5; 7 nucleotides match TRBD1. Germline loops: CDR1 SGHRS, CDR2 YFSETQ. The CDR3 totals 15 residues. The V segment lost 7 bases and the J segment 4 bases; nucleotides outside the gene matches: 13. The CDR3 is CASGPGQKGGETQYF. In DNA form, the CDR3 reads TGCGCCAGCGGGCCGGGACAGAAAGGGGGAGAGACCCAGTACTTC.

This clone was detected only a few times. The chain uses TRBV13 and TRBJ1-4; 7 nucleotides align to TRBD1. The germline gives CDR1 PRHDT, CDR2 FYEKMQ (reference sequence). The V and J ends lost 0 bases and 3 bases, in that order; junction bases with no gene match: 1. The CDR3 totals 15 residues. The CDR3 nucleotides are TGTGCCAGCAGCTTAGGTGACAGGGCTAATGAAAAACTGTTTTTT. Translating it yields CASSLGDRANEKLFF. Based on the CDR3 plus reference TRBV13 and TRBJ1-4, the full variable domain is AAGVIQSPRHLIKEKRETATLKCYPIPRHDTVYWYQQGPGQDPQFLISFYEKMQSDKGSIPDRFSAQQFSDYHSELNMSSLELGDSALYFCASSLGDRANEKLFFGSGTQLSVL.

The chain has TRBV7-3 and TRBJ2-7; the D gene is possibly TRBD2 (6 bases). The germline V gene encodes CDR1 SGHTA and CDR2 FQGTGA. V lost 5 bases, J lost 2 bases, and 16 bases lay in between. This CDR3 is built from 15 residues. The CDR3 nucleotides read TGTGCCAGCAGCCTCAGGGCGGCGGGGCCCTACGAGCAGTACGTC. This sequence encodes CASSLRAAGPYEQYV.

The chain recombines TRBV15 with TRBJ1-2; D remains unclear. The CDR3 spans 14 residues. CDR1 is LNHNV and CDR2 is YYDKDF in the germline V gene (reference sequence). Trimming cost V 0 bases and J 8 bases, with 13 bases left between them. The CDR3 DNA sequence: TGTGCCACCAGCAGAGAACGGAGCCCCCTAGGCTACACCTTC. It yields the protein CATSRERSPLGYTF.

The rearrangement uses TRBV11-3 and TRBJ2-5, with TRBD1 identical over 10 bases. The CDR3 has 17 amino acids. Trimming removed 5 bases from V and 4 bases from J; junction bases left unmatched: 13. The germline CDR1 and CDR2 sequences are SGHNT and YENEEA. The CDR3 DNA sequence: TGTGCCAGCAGCCGCCCAACCTCGGACAGGGGGTCAGAGACCCAGTACTTC. Its protein is CASSRPTSDRGSETQYF. The full variable domain, with the rest looked up from reference TRBV11-3 and TRBJ2-5, is EAGVVQSPRYKIIEKKQPVAFWCNPISGHNTLYWYLQNLGQGPELLIRYENEEAVDDSQLPKDRFSAERLKGVDSTLKIQPAELGDSAVYLCASSRPTSDRGSETQYFGPGTRLLVL.

The rearrangement uses TRBV7-2 and TRBJ2-1; TRBD1 matches at 7 bases. This CDR3 contains 15 residues. Germline values: CDR1 SGHTA, CDR2 FQGNSA. Trimming removed 2 bases from V and 3 bases from J; junction bases left unmatched: 4. The CDR3 reads CASSLSAGGYNEQFF. The CDR3 nucleotides read TGTGCCAGCAGCTTATCGGCAGGGGGCTACAATGAGCAGTTCTTC.

This chain connects TRBV5-1 to TRBJ2-1, with D hard to call. Deletions cut 1 base from V and 0 bases from J, with 11 bases between. CDR3 length: 16 residues. In germline, CDR1 is SGHRS, CDR2 YFSETQ. Written as DNA, the CDR3 is TGCGCCAGCAGCTTGACCCCGCCGAGCTCCTACAATGAGCAGTTCTTC. Protein: CASSLTPPSSYNEQFF.

V gene TRBV2 combines with J gene TRBJ2-1; 7 nucleotides line up with TRBD2. Trimming took 4 bases from V and 9 from J; bases not matched to a gene: 9. Germline V gene data show CDR1 as SNHLY and CDR2 as FYNNEI. This CDR3 is 14 amino acids long. The CDR3 bases are TGTGCCAGCAGTGGGACGTGGAGGGAGGGTGAGCAGTTCTTC. Translation: CASSGTWREGEQFF.

V usage is TRBV19 and J usage is TRBJ1-4, with 7 bases matching TRBD1. Germline assignment: CDR1 LNHDA and CDR2 SQIVND (reference sequence). V was clipped by 3 bases and J by 6 bases; unmatched bases: 10. The CDR3 is made up of 16 amino acids. The CDR3: CASSITRGGGDEKLFF. The CDR3 DNA sequence: TGTGCCAGTAGTATTACTCGAGGAGGGGGCGATGAAAAACTGTTTTTT.

The CDR3 region is CASSQGPGGTDTQYF. The CDR3 DNA sequence: TGCGCCAGCAGCCAAGGTCCGGGGGGCACAGATACGCAGTATTTT. The V call is TRBV4-1, the J call TRBJ2-3; TRBD2 is a possible D gene (6 bases). The germline V and J ends were trimmed by 1 base and 1 base, with 9 bases remaining between them. The germline V gene has CDR1 MGHRA and CDR2 YSYEKL. The CDR3 sequence is 15 residues long.

The chain couples TRBV19 to TRBJ2-3; the D is unclear. Germline V gene sequence: CDR1 LNHDA, CDR2 SQIVND (reference sequence). Trimming removed 3 bases at V and 1 base at J, with 11 bases between. There are 15 residues in the CDR3. The CDR3 loop reads CASSIMGEGTDTQYF. In DNA, the CDR3 is TGTGCCAGTAGTATCATGGGTGAGGGCACAGATACGCAGTATTTT.

This chain links TRBV28 with TRBJ2-1; TRBD2 matches 12 bases. The ends lost 7 bases at V and 8 bases at J; junction bases unmatched: 6. The CDR3 totals 14 residues. Germline loops: CDR1 MDHEN, CDR2 SYDVKM. In DNA, the CDR3 is TGTGCCAGCAAACTAGCGGGGGGTCTTCATGAGCAGTTCTTC. The encoded protein is CASKLAGGLHEQFF.

The J gene is TRBJ1-2, the V gene TRBV28, with 9 bases aligning to TRBD1. CDR3 length: 13 amino acids. Germline CDR1 reads MDHEN; CDR2 reads SYDVKM. J gave up 7 bases and V 3 bases, and 3 bases lay outside the gene matches. The CDR3 DNA is TGTGCCAGCAGTTTTGGGACAGGGCGTGGCTACACCTTC. Translation gives CASSFGTGRGYTF.

V gene TRBV18 combines with J gene TRBJ2-1, with unresolved D. The CDR3 is 16 residues long. The V end was cut by 0 bases, the J end by 0 bases, with 9 bases between. Germline lookup yields CDR1 KGHSH and CDR2 LQKENI. The CDR3 coding sequence is TGTGCCAGCTCACCACCTGTGGCACACTCCTACAATGAGCAGTTCTTC. It is translated as CASSPPVAHSYNEQFF.

The J gene is TRBJ1-5, the V gene TRBV30; D not certain. The CDR3 length is 13 residues. Germline-derived CDR1 and CDR2 are GTSNPN and SVGIG (reference sequence). Trimming took off 0 bases at V and 6 bases at J, with 9 bases between the two ends. The CDR3 sequence is CAWSVRRGQPQHF. Written as DNA, the CDR3 is TGTGCCTGGAGTGTACGTAGAGGTCAGCCCCAGCATTTT.

This sequence joins TRBV6-5 and TRBJ2-2, with D possibly TRBD2 on 6 matching bases. The CDR3 is 12 amino acids. Between the trimmed V and J ends, which lost 8 bases and 13 bases, there was a span of 17 bases. The germline V gene encodes CDR1 MNHEY and CDR2 SVGAGI. The CDR3 DNA reads as TGTGCCAGCGGGGGGTCGTGGGAACGGCTGTTTTTT. It yields the protein CASGGSWERLFF.

This clone was observed a single time. The chain recombines TRBV7-9 with TRBJ2-2; D perhaps matches TRBD1 (6 bases). The CDR3 length is 15 residues. Trimming cost V 1 base and J 6 bases, with 12 bases left between them. Germline CDR1 reads SEHNR; CDR2 reads FQNEAQ (reference sequence). DNA for the CDR3: TGTGCCAGCAGCTTAGTTCAGGGGCGGTCCGGGGAGCTGTTTTTT. This sequence encodes CASSLVQGRSGELFF.

The gene calls are TRBV28 and TRBJ2-3; D not certain. Germline CDR1 and CDR2: MDHEN and SYDVKM. V was shortened by 5 bases and J by 10 bases, with 13 bases between the two germline ends. CDR3 size: 12 residues. The CDR3 spells CASSRGGVAQYF. The CDR3 DNA sequence: TGTGCCAGCAGTCGCGGTGGTGTGGCGCAGTATTTT.

The V and J genes are TRBV6-5 and TRBJ2-1; TRBD2 matches at 9 bases. In germline, CDR1 is MNHEY, CDR2 SVGAGI. This CDR3 has 16 residues. V lost 2 bases and J lost 7; bases outside the gene matches: 9. CDR3 loop: CASSYLGGGAPNEQFF. Written as DNA, the CDR3 is TGTGCCAGCAGTTACCTGGGCGGGGGGGCCCCGAATGAGCAGTTCTTC.

V usage is TRBV21-1 and J usage is TRBJ2-7; the table assigns TRBD1, which was not confirmed against the DNA. TRBV21-1 counts as a pseudogene. The CDR3 contains 14 residues. The CDR3 bases are TGTGCCAGCAACCCGGTGGGCTTATCCTACGAGCAGTACGTC. Residues: CASNPVGLSYEQYV.